Each of the 18 T cell receptor beta chains below was sequenced from the same sample in a study of T cell responses to AZD1222 COVID-19 vaccine. Assay: immunoSEQ multiplex PCR; the TCRdb copy retains only in-frame clones and omits some. The sample includes 90,000 to 130,000 clones, about 94% seen only once; the top ten take 2.5% to 3%. The material was peripheral blood, obtained 28 days after the second AZD1222 dose. Receptors were obtained from an adult who received the AZD1222 COVID-19 vaccine.

The chain employs TRBV7-6 and TRBJ2-5, with D uncertain. Germline CDR1 and CDR2: SGHVS and FNYEAQ. V lost 5 bases and J 2 bases, leaving 12 bases between the germline ends. This CDR3 has 14 amino acids. The DNA of the CDR3 is TGTGCCAGCAGCACCGGACGGATTCAAGAGACCCAGTACTTC. Protein: CASSTGRIQETQYF.

The chain uses TRBV27 and TRBJ2-5; 7 bases line up with TRBD1. The CDR3 has 17 amino acids. The ends lost 5 bases at V and 1 base at J; junction bases unmatched: 13. The germline V gene encodes CDR1 MNHEY and CDR2 SMNVEV (reference sequence). The DNA for the CDR3 is TGTGCCAGCAGTCCCACACTAAGACAGGGAACCCAAGAGACCCAGTACTTC. Amino acids: CASSPTLRQGTQETQYF.

This clone was found once. V and J are TRBV19 and TRBJ2-3, with 11 bases matching TRBD2. Losses at the gene ends were 7 bases for V and 5 bases for J; bases not matched to a gene: 8. The CDR3 totals 15 residues. Germline V gene sequence: CDR1 LNHDA, CDR2 SQIVND (reference sequence). The CDR3 protein is CASTQLAGAIDTQYF. For the CDR3, the DNA is TGTGCCAGTACCCAACTAGCGGGAGCGATAGATACGCAGTATTTT.

The chain uses TRBV7-9 and TRBJ1-2, with D possibly matching TRBD1 (5 bases). V was cut by 5 bases and J by 5 bases, with 12 bases left in between. CDR1 SEHNR and CDR2 FQNEAQ come from the germline V gene (reference sequence). This CDR3 is 13 amino acids long. As DNA, the CDR3 is TGTGCCAGCAGCCTTGTGGGGGTATATGGCTACACCTTC. Translated, it gives CASSLVGVYGYTF. The variable domain in full, with the rest retrieved from reference TRBV7-9 and TRBJ1-2, is DTGVSQNPRHKITKRGQNVTFRCDPISEHNRLYWYRQTLGQGPEFLTYFQNEAQLEKSRLLSDRFSAERPKGSFSTLEIQRTEQGDSAMYLCASSLVGVYGYTFGSGTRLTVV.

This clone was seen only once. The V gene is TRBV27, the J gene TRBJ1-2; D remains unclear. This CDR3 comprises 13 residues. V was clipped by 3 bases and J by 8 bases, with 13 bases between them. CDR1 is MNHEY, CDR2 SMNVEV, per germline (reference sequence). DNA for the CDR3: TGTGCCAGCAGTTTCCGAAACTTGGGGGGCTACACCTTC. This encodes CASSFRNLGGYTF.

The chain combines TRBV7-8 with TRBJ2-1; a possible D gene is TRBD2 (5 bases). CDR1 SGHVS and CDR2 FQNEAQ come from the germline V gene. The CDR3 sequence is 12 residues long. Deletions cut 2 bases from V and 7 bases from J, with 6 bases between. CDR3 nucleotide sequence: TGTGCCAGCAGCTTACTAGCAAATGAGCAGTTCTTC. As protein: CASSLLANEQFF.

The CDR3, as DNA: TGTGCCAGCAGCTTCGACATAGGGGAGCCCCAGCATTTT. Translating gives CASSFDIGEPQHF. The rearrangement uses TRBV7-8 and TRBJ1-5; D may be TRBD1 (5 bases). The V gene's germline CDR1 is SGHVS and CDR2 FQNEAQ. With 3 bases removed from V and 8 bases from J, the gap between germline ends came to 11 bases. The CDR3 runs to 13 residues.

The rearrangement joins TRBV19 to TRBJ1-1; D ambiguous. Germline CDR1 LNHDA, CDR2 SQIVND (reference sequence). V lost 6 bases to trimming and J lost 1 base, with 12 bases between them. This CDR3 spans 14 amino acids. The CDR3 reads CASSRFSGNTEAFF. CDR3 coding DNA: TGTGCCAGTAGCCGCTTTTCAGGGAACACTGAAGCTTTCTTT.

The chain carries TRBV2 and TRBJ2-1, with D unclear. There are 16 residues in the CDR3. Germline V lookup: CDR1 SNHLY, CDR2 FYNNEI. V lost 4 bases, J lost 0 bases, and 13 bases lay in between. CDR3 sequence reads: CASSVVPRISYNEQFF. The CDR3 DNA sequence: TGTGCCAGCAGTGTAGTACCTAGGATCTCCTACAATGAGCAGTTCTTC.

The chain has TRBV5-1 and TRBJ2-2; D call uncertain. Per germline, CDR1 SGHRS and CDR2 YFSETQ. CDR3 length: 15 amino acids. V was cut by 0 bases and J by 4 bases, with 10 bases left in between. The CDR3 DNA sequence: TGCGCCAGCAGCTTGGTTCTGGCTACCACCGGGGAGCTGTTTTTT. It codes for CASSLVLATTGELFF.

The J gene is TRBJ2-2, the V gene TRBV18, with D possibly being TRBD1 (5 bases). V lost 2 bases and J lost 3, with 10 bases in between. The CDR3 spans 15 residues. Germline values: CDR1 KGHSH, CDR2 LQKENI. The CDR3 protein is CASSPRGADTGELFF. The CDR3 nucleotides read TGTGCCAGCTCACCAAGGGGCGCGGACACCGGGGAGCTGTTTTTT.

This chain connects TRBV15 to TRBJ1-5; 8 positions agree with TRBD1. Unmatched junction bases numbered 7, after V lost 7 bases and J lost 2 bases. CDR3 length: 15 residues. In germline, CDR1 is LNHNV, CDR2 YYDKDF (reference sequence). The CDR3 spells CATTQGALGNQPQHF. The CDR3 coding sequence is TGTGCCACCACGCAGGGGGCACTGGGCAATCAGCCCCAGCATTTT.

The V gene is TRBV3-1 (or the pseudogene TRBV3-2), the J gene TRBJ2-7, with 9 bases matching TRBD2. J lost 3 bases, V lost 4 bases, and 7 bases had no gene match. The CDR3 runs to 15 residues. Germline CDR1 and CDR2: LGHDT and YNNKEL (reference sequence). CDR3 in amino acids: CASSRDSGSFYEQYF. The CDR3 nucleotides read TGTGCCAGCAGCCGAGATAGCGGGAGTTTCTACGAGCAGTACTTC.

V and J are TRBV6-4 and TRBJ2-3; TRBD2 matches 9 bases. This CDR3 contains 16 residues. Germline trimming cut 0 bases from V and 6 bases from J; bases unmatched to any gene: 7. Germline CDR1 MRHNA, CDR2 SNTAGT. The chain's CDR3 is CASSDSGLAGPDTQYF. The DNA of the CDR3 is TGTGCCAGCAGTGACTCGGGGCTAGCGGGACCCGATACGCAGTATTTT.

This clone was observed once. The V gene is TRBV7-2, the J gene TRBJ1-6, with TRBD1 as a possible D gene (5 bases). With 1 base removed from V and 7 bases from J, the gap between germline ends came to 20 bases. Germline CDR1 SGHTA, CDR2 FQGNSA. The CDR3 is made up of 18 amino acids. The chain's CDR3 is CASSLDDSLMGINSPLHF. In DNA form, the CDR3 reads TGTGCCAGCAGCTTAGATGACAGTTTAATGGGAATAAATTCACCCCTCCACTTT.

The chain has TRBV5-1 and TRBJ2-1; tentatively, D is TRBD2 (5 bases). The CDR3 is 14 amino acids. Trimming shortened V by 0 bases and J by 8 bases, and 12 bases separated the two germline ends. Per the germline V gene, CDR1 is SGHRS and CDR2 is YFSETQ. CDR3 protein: CASSLAGSAYEQFF. Written as DNA, the CDR3 is TGCGCCAGCAGCTTGGCCGGTAGCGCCTATGAGCAGTTCTTC.

This clone has just one count. Within the sample, other DNA sequences also encode this same CDR3. V gene TRBV19 combines with J gene TRBJ1-1, with 11 bases fitting TRBD1. The ends lost 5 bases at V and 3 bases at J; junction bases unmatched: 2. The germline V gene encodes CDR1 LNHDA and CDR2 SQIVND (reference sequence). The CDR3 totals 14 residues. For the CDR3, the DNA is TGTGCCAGTAGTCTGGGACAGGGGGACACTGAAGCTTTCTTT. Translated, it gives CASSLGQGDTEAFF.

The J gene is TRBJ1-1, the V gene TRBV5-1; tentatively, D is TRBD1 (6 bases). From germline, CDR1 is SGHRS and CDR2 YFSETQ. Trimming stripped 3 bases from V and 8 bases from J, with 20 bases between. CDR3 size: 15 residues. DNA of the CDR3: TGCGCCAGCAGCTACGGCTCCCGGGACAAATCCGAAGCTTTCTTT. Residues: CASSYGSRDKSEAFF.